This T cell receptor (beta chain) was identified in a study of post-analysis software for immune sequencing data. Study summary: Relapsing-remitting, secondary progressive and progressive-relapsing courses of multiple sclerosis were included. General study findings and limits: Controls had significantly higher normalized Chao1 diversity than multiple sclerosis patients. TRBV5-6, TRBV5-1 and TRBV20-1 belonged to a set of a handful of TRBV segments that were more frequent in patients than controls.

Incorporated into the TCR beta cDNA libraries were unique molecular identifiers, which served to reduce PCR and sequencing biases. Yield was 500,000 to 600,000 cDNA molecules from around 1 to 10 million T cells. TCRdb used MiXCR to reprocess the PCR reads, holding one entry per CDR3 protein. In the table there are 650,000 to 900,000 distinct CDR3 sequences, roughly 46% of which are singletons. From germline, CDR1 is SQVTM and CDR2 ANQGSEA. V lost 6 bases and J 7 bases, leaving 19 bases between the germline ends. The CDR3 is 14 amino acids. A note on this clonotype: Its target is not known.

The receptor was derived from a girl between 5 and 17 years old with multiple sclerosis. Sample: blood. J is TRBJ2-1 and V is TRBV29-1; no reliable D call. The CDR3 is CSVEPGPLANEQFF. The DNA for the CDR3 is TGCAGCGTGGAACCGGGCCCCCTGGCTAATGAGCAGTTCTTC.